This T cell receptor (beta chain) was sequenced during a study of blood T cell repertoires in COVID-19. Overall study context: Spain, Italy and the United States supplied samples that represented acute and convalescent COVID-19. T cells, B-cell-depleted T cells, or PBMCs supplied cDNA or gDNA.

Trimming removed 9 bases from V and 2 bases from J; junction bases left unmatched: 6. Germline V gene data show CDR1 as SNHLY and CDR2 as FYNNEI. The CDR3 consists of 13 residues. Per the authors' pipeline: Estimation of nucleated cell counts was performed using reference gene primer amplification. Assay used: immunoSEQ multiplex PCR; TCRdb lists only in-frame clones, some missing. V and J calls and clone size are those listed in that table; D and trimming were worked out from the DNA. Of 150,000 or so clones in the sample, over 85% were seen once. Sequenced sample: peripheral blood. This chain links TRBV2 with TRBJ1-2; 7 nucleotides agree with TRBD1. This receptor was identified in a man in his 60s with active or convalescent COVID-19. The DNA for the CDR3 is TGTGCCAGGCGGGACAGACTAAACTATGGCTACACCTTC. It encodes CARRDRLNYGYTF. The complete variable domain, with remaining parts taken from reference TRBV2 and TRBJ1-2, reads EPEVTQTPSHQVTQMGQEVILRCVPISNHLYFYWYRQILGQKVEFLVSFYNNEISEKSEIFDDQFSVERPDGSNFTLKIRSTKLEDSAMYFCARRDRLNYGYTFGSGTRLTVV.